This TCR beta chain was identified during a study of blood T cell repertoires in COVID-19. For the study at large: COVID-19 samples from acute and convalescent phases originated in the United States, Italy and Spain.

Followed longitudinally, the Seattle patients had been enrolled during active infection. The data were produced by immunoSEQ multiplex PCR, yet TCRdb's version contains in-frame clones alone and is incomplete. The sample includes roughly 68,000 clones, roughly 87% of them seen just once. Germline V gene sequence: CDR1 SGDLS, CDR2 YYNGEE. This CDR3 comprises 16 residues. Trimming removed 3 bases from V and 3 bases from J; junction bases left unmatched: 7. The origin of this receptor is a woman aged 50 to 60 with COVID-19, enrolled during active disease. The chain carries TRBV9 and TRBJ2-1; TRBD1 matches 9 bases. The material sequenced was peripheral blood. CDR3 sequence: CASSAPSGQGYNEQFF. For the CDR3, the DNA is TGTGCCAGCAGCGCACCCTCGGGACAGGGCTACAATGAGCAGTTCTTC.